This T cell receptor beta chain was identified in a study of blood T cell repertoires in COVID-19 (dated by TCRdb to between 2020 and 2021). Study-wide context: Collaborator samples came from the United States, Italy and Spain and covered acute and convalescent phases of COVID-19. The prospective study material was composed of cDNA or gDNA derived from T cells, B-cell-depleted T cells, or PBMCs. Subjects who had been exposed to COVID-19, were actively infected with it, or had recovered from it provided the deeply sampled blood TCRbeta repertoires that made up the dataset. The repertoires were released in a freely available public database meant as a resource for research on the immune response to SARS-CoV-2. The samples were drawn from the first 160 participants of the ongoing ImmuneRACE study and from over a thousand subjects provided by 6 global collaborators. Nearly every sample came with metadata listing a de-identified subject ID, COVID-19 status, age in years and sex. HLA class I and class II types, where available, came from metadata supplied by the sample provider rather than from assay-based typing.

V loses 3 bases at its end and J loses 4 bases; junction bases beyond the gene matches: 12. The CDR3 covers 17 residues, taking in both the cysteine and the phenylalanine. Of the read, only the CDR3 DNA is kept; its 51 bases are in frame from base 1. CDR1 and CDR2 are read off the germline V gene (reference sequence) as LGHDT and YNNKEL. Remarks on this clone: Its antigen is currently not known. Base qualities are not recorded, but no much larger clone differs from it by a single base.

The collaborating institutions used their own protocols to collect whole blood in K2EDTA tubes. For TCRbeta analysis, collaborators shipped samples in one of three forms: frozen whole blood, isolated PBMCs, or DNA extracted from either of those sample types. TCRbeta CDR3 regions were amplified from genomic DNA by means of the immunoSEQ Assay, a bias-controlled multiplex PCR. Per the source publication's procedure: The number of nucleated cells in each sample was estimated from the amplification of reference gene primers within the assay. Sequence reads were collapsed and filtered to measure the absolute abundance of every unique TCRbeta CDR3 rearrangement. Productive Simpson clonality was computed per sample as the square root of Simpson's diversity index over productive rearrangements. Imported from immuneACCESS, the table was reduced by TCRdb to in-frame sequences with V and J called. These copies leave out some clones; in studies compared against another copy, an unresolved V gene accounts for under half, and the cause of the remainder is not known. V and J calls and clone size follow that table, whereas D and trimming were derived from the DNA. The sample table shows hundreds of thousands of clones, and approximately 85% are seen once. The top ten constitute less than 6.5% of the sample.

The full study reports these points: Clinical and demographic metadata were provided uncurated, with the amount varying by source and participant.

Material: peripheral blood. This clonotype was sampled from a man aged 50-59 years with active or convalescent COVID-19. The V and J segments used are TRBV3-1 (or the pseudogene TRBV3-2) and TRBJ2-7; 10 nucleotides in the junction match TRBD2. The CDR3 corresponds to CASSHLSGGASGYEQYF. Read as DNA, the sequence is TGTGCCAGCAGCCATCTGAGCGGGGGGGCCTCTGGGTACGAGCAGTACTTC.